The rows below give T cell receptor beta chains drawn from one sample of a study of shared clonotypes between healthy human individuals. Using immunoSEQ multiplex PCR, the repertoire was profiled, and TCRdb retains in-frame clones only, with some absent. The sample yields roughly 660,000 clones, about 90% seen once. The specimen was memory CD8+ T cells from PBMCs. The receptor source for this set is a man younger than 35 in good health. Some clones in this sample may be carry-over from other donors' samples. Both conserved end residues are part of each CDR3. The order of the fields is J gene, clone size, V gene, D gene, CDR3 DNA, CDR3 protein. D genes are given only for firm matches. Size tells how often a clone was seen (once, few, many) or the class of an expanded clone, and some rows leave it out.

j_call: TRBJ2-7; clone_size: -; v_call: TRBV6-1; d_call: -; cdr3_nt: TGTGCCAGCAGTGAAGCAGGGAGCAGGGCCTACGAGCAGTACTTC; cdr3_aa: CASSEAGSRAYEQYF
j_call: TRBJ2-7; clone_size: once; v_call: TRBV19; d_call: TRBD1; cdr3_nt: TGTGCCAGTAGTATAGATCTCCGGACAGGGGCCTCCTACGAGCAGTACTTC; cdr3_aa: CASSIDLRTGASYEQYF
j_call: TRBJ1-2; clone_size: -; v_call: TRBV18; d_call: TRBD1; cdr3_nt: TGTGCCAGCTCACCAGAGGAGACAGGGTATGGCTACACCTTC; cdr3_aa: CASSPEETGYGYTF
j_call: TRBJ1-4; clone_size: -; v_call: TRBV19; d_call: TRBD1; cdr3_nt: TGTGCCAGTAGTATTCGGGGACAGACTAATGAAAAACTGTTTTTT; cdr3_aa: CASSIRGQTNEKLFF
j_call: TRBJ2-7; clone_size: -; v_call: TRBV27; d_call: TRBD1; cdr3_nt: TGTGCCAGCAGTCCCACAGGGGCCAACGAGCAGTACTTC; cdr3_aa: CASSPTGANEQYF
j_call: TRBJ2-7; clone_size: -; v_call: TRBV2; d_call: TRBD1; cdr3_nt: TGTGCCAGCAGTGAACTACCGGGACAGGGAATCCACGAGCAGTACTTC; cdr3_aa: CASSELPGQGIHEQYF
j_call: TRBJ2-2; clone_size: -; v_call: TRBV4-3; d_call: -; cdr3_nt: TGCGCCAGCAGCCAAGATTGGGACACCGGGGAGCTGTTTTTT; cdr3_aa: CASSQDWDTGELFF
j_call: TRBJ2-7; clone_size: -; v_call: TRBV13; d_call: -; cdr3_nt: TGTGCCAGCAGCTTATATGGCGGAACCTACGAGCAGTACTTC; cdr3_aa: CASSLYGGTYEQYF
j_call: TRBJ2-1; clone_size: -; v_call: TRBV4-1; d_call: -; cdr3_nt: TGCGCCAGCAGCCAAGTATCGCGGGAAGGGTTGAGCAATGAGCAGTTCTTC; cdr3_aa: CASSQVSREGLSNEQFF
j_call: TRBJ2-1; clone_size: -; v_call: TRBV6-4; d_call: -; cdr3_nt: TGTGCCAGCAGTGACCACGGGAGCTCCTACAATGAGCAGTTCTTC; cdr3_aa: CASSDHGSSYNEQFF
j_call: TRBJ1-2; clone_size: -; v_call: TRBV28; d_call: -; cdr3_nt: TGTGCCAGCAGCCTCGACTCGGCTGGCTACACCTTC; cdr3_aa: CASSLDSAGYTF
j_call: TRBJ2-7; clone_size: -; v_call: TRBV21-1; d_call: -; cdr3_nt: TGTGCCAGCAGCAAAGAAAGTCCGGAGCAGTACTTC; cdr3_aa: CASSKESPEQYF
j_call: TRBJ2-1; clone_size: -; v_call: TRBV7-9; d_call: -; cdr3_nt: TGTGCCAGCAGCACCCCCGGTCTGTATAATGAGCAGTTCTTC; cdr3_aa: CASSTPGLYNEQFF
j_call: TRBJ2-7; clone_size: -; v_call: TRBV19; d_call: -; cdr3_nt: TGTGCCAGTAGTATGGGGCAGGGATGGTCCTACGAGCAGTACTTC; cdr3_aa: CASSMGQGWSYEQYF
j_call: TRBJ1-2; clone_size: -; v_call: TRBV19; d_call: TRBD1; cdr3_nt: TGTGCCAGTAGTATGGGACAGGGGGATGGCTACACCTTC; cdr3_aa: CASSMGQGDGYTF
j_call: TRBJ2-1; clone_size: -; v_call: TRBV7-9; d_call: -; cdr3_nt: TGTGCCAGCAGCGACGTTCTGGGTAATGAGCAGTTCTTC; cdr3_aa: CASSDVLGNEQFF
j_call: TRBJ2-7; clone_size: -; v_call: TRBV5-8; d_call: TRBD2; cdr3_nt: TGTGCCAGCAGCTTGGGGGGGGGCGAGCAGTACTTC; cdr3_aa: CASSLGGGEQYF
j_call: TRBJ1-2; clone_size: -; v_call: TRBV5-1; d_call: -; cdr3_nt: TGCGCCAGCAGCTTGGGCCGTTCTGACTATGACTACACCTTC; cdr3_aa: CASSLGRSDYDYTF
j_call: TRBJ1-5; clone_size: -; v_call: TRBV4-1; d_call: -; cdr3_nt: TGCGCCAGCAGCCAAGATGACGGACAGCCCCAGCATTTT; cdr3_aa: CASSQDDGQPQHF
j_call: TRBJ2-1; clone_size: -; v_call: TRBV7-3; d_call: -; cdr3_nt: TGTGCCAGCAGCCCAGACAGGGAGGACAATGAGCAGTTCTTC; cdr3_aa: CASSPDREDNEQFF
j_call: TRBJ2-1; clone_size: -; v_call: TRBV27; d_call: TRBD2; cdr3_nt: TGTGCCAGCAGGCCTACTAGCGGGAGATTCCATGAGCAGTTCTTC; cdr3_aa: CASRPTSGRFHEQFF
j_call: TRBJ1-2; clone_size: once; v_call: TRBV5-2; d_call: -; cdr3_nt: TGTGCCAGCAAAGTTTGGTTACGAAAGACCTATGGCTACACCTTC; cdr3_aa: CASKVWLRKTYGYTF
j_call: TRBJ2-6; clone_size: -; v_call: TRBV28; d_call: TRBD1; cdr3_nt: TGTGCCAGCAGTCCCGGGGATGGCCGGGACAGGGGCTCTGGGGCCAACGTCCTGACTTTC; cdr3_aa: CASSPGDGRDRGSGANVLTF
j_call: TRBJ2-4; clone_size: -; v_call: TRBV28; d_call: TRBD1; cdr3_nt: TGTGCCAGCAGTCCAAGGACAGGAATGAACATTCAGTACTTC; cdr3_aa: CASSPRTGMNIQYF
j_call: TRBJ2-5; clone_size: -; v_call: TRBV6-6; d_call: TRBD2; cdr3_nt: TGTGCCAGCAGTCAACCGGGGACTAGCGGAAAAGAGACCCAGTACTTC; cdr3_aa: CASSQPGTSGKETQYF
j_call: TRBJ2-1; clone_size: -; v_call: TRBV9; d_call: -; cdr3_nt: TGTGCCAGCAGCAGCACTAGCCGGAACTACAATGAGCAGTTCTTC; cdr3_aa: CASSSTSRNYNEQFF
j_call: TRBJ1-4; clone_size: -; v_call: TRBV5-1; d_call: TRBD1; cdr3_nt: TGCGCCAGCAGCCTCGACAGGGTTAATGAAAAACTGTTTTTT; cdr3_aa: CASSLDRVNEKLFF
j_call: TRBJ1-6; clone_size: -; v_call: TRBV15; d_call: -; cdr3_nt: TGTGCCACCAGCAGTGACCAATGGACAGTAGATAATTCACCCCTCCACTTT; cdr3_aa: CATSSDQWTVDNSPLHF
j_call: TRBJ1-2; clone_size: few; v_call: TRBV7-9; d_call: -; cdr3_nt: TGTGCCAGCAGCTCCGACGGAGGGGAGGGGCTTAACTATGGCTACACCTTC; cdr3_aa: CASSSDGGEGLNYGYTF
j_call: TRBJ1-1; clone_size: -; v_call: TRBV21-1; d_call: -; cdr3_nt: TGTGCCAGCAGCACCACGCGAGGGACAGGGTCAAACACTGAAGCTTTCTTT; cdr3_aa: CASSTTRGTGSNTEAFF
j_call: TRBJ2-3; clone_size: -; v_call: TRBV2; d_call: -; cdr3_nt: TGTGCCAGAACTGGACGGGCAGATACGCAGTATTTT; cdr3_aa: CARTGRADTQYF
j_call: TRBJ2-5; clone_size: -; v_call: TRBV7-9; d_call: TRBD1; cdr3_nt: TGTGCCAGCAGCCCCGGACAGGGAAACCAAGAGACCCAGTACTTC; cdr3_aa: CASSPGQGNQETQYF
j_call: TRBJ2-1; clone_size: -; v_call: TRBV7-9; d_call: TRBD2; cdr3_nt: TGTGCCAGCAGCTCGATCTATAGCGGGAACTACAATGAGCAGTTCTTC; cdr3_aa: CASSSIYSGNYNEQFF
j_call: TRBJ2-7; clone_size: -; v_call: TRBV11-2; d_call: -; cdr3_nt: TGTGCCAGCAGCTTAGGACCGGGAAGCGTGGACGAGCAGTACTTC; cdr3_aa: CASSLGPGSVDEQYF